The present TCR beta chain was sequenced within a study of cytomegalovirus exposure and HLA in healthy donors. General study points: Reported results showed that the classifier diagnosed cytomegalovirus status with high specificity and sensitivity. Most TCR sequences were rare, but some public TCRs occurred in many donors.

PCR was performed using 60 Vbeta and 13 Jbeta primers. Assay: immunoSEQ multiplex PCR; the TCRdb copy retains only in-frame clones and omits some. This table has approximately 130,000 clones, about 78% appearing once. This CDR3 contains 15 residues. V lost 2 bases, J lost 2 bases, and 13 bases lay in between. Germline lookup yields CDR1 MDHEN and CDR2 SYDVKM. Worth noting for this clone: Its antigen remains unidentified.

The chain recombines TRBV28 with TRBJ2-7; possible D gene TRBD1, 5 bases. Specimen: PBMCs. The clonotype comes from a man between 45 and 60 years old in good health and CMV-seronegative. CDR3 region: CASSLPAGYPYEQYF. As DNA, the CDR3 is TGTGCCAGCAGTTTACCCGCAGGGTATCCCTACGAGCAGTACTTC.